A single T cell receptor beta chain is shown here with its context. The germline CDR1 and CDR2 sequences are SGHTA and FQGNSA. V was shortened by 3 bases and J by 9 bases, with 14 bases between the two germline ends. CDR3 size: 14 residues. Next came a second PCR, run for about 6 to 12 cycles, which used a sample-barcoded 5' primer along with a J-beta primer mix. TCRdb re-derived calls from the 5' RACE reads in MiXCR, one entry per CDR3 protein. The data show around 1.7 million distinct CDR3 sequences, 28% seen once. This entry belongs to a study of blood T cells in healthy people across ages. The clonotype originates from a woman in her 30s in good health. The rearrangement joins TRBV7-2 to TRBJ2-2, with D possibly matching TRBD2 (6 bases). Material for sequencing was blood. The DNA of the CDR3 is TGTGCCAGCAGCTTGGTAGCGGAGATCAGGGAGCTGTTTTTT. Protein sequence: CASSLVAEIRELFF.